This T cell receptor beta chain was documented in a study of shared clonotypes between healthy human individuals. Libraries were prepared by immunoSEQ multiplex PCR; TCRdb keeps only in-frame clonotypes and omits some of them. The table has some 1.4 million clones, roughly 96% seen once. Germline loops: CDR1 SGHTA, CDR2 FQGNSA. The length of the CDR3 is 14 residues. V was clipped by 5 bases and J by 5 bases, with 14 bases between them. This sequence joins TRBV7-2 and TRBJ2-3; D is possibly TRBD2 (5 bases). The sequence derives from a man aged 30 to 45 in good health. The specimen was naive CD4+ T cells sorted from blood. Noted subset: CD45RA+ positively selected. The CDR3 protein is CASSPGLAQDTQYF. The DNA for the CDR3 is TGTGCCAGCAGCCCCGGGTTAGCGCAAGATACGCAGTATTTT.